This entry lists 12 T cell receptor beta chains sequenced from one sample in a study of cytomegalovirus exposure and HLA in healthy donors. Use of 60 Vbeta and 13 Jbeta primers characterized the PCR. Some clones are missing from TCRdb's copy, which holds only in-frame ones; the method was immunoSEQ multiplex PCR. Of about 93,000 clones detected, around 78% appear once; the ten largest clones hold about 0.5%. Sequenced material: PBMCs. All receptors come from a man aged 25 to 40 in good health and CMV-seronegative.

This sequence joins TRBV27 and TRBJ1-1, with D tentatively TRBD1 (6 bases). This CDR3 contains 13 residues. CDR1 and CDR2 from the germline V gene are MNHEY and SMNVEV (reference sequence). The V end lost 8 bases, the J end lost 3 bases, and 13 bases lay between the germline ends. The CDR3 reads CASRARGYTEAFF. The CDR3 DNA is TGTGCCAGCCGAGCGAGGGGGTACACTGAAGCTTTCTTT.

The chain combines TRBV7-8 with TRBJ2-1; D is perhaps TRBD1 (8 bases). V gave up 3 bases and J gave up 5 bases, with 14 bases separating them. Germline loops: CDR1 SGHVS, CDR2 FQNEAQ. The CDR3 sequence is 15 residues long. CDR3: CASSFGQGGDNEQFF. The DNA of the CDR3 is TGTGCCAGCAGCTTCGGACAGGGAGGGGACAATGAGCAGTTCTTC.

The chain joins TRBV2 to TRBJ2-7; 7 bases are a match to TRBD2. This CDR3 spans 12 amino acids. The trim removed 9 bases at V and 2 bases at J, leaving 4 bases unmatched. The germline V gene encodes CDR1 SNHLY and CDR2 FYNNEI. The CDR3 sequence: CASLADAYEQYV. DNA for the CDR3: TGTGCCAGTCTAGCGGACGCCTACGAGCAGTACGTC.

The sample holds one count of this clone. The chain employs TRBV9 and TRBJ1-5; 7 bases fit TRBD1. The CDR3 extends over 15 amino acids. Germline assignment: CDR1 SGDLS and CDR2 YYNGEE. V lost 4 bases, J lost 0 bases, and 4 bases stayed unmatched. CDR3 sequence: CASSREGASNQPQHF. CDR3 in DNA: TGTGCCAGCAGCCGAGAGGGGGCTAGCAATCAGCCCCAGCATTTT.

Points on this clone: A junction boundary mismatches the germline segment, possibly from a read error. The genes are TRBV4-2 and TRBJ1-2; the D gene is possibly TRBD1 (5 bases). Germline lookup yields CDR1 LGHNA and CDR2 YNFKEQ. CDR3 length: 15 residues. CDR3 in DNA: TGTGCCAGCAGCCAAGAACAGGCTGTACGCTATGACTACACCTTC. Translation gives CASSQEQAVRYDYTF.

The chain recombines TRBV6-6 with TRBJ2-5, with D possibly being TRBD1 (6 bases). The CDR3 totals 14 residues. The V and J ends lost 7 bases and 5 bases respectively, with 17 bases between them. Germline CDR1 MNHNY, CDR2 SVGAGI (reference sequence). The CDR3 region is CASTNGARGETQYF. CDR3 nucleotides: TGTGCCAGCACCAACGGGGCTAGGGGGGAGACCCAGTACTTC.

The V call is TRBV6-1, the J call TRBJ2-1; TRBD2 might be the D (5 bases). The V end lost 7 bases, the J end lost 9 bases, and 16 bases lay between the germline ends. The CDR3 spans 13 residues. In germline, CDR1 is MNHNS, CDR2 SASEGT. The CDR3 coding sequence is TGTGCCAGCATAATGCAGGTTCGGGGTGAGCAGTTCTTC. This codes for CASIMQVRGEQFF.

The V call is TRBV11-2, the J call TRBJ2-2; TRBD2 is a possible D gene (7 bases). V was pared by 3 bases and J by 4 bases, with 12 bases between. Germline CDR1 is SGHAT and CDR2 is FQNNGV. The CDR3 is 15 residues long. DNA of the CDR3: TGTGCCAGCAGCTTGGTTAGGGGGGGCACCGGGGAGCTGTTTTTT. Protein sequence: CASSLVRGGTGELFF.

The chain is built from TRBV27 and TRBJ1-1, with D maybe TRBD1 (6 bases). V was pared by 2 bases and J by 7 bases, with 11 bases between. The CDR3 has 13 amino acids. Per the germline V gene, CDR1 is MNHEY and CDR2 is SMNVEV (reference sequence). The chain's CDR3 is CASSLRGAYEAFF. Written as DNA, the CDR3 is TGTGCCAGCAGTTTACGGGGGGCCTATGAAGCTTTCTTT.

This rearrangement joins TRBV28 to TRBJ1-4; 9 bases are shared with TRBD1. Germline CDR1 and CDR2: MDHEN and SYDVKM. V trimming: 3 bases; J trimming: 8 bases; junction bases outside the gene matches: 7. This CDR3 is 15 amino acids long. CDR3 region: CASSLHRGLGEKLFF. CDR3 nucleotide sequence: TGTGCCAGCAGTTTGCACAGGGGGCTTGGGGAAAAACTGTTTTTT.

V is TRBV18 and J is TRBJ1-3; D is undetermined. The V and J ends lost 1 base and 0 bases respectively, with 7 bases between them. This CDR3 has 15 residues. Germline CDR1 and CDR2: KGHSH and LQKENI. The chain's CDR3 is CASSPLSGSGNTIYF. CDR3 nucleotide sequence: TGTGCCAGCTCACCACTCTCCGGCTCTGGAAACACCATATATTTT.

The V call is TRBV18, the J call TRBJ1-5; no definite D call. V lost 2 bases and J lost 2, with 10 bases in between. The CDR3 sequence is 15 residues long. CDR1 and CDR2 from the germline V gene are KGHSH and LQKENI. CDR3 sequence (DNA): TGTGCCAGCTCACCAGAGGGAGGTGGCAATCAGCCCCAGCATTTT. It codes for CASSPEGGGNQPQHF. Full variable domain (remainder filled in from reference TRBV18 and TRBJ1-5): NAGVMQNPRHLVRRRGQEARLRCSPMKGHSHVYWYRQLPEEGLKFMVYLQKENIIDESGMPKERFSAEFPKEGPSILRIQQVVRGDSAAYFCASSPEGGGNQPQHFGDGTRLSIL.